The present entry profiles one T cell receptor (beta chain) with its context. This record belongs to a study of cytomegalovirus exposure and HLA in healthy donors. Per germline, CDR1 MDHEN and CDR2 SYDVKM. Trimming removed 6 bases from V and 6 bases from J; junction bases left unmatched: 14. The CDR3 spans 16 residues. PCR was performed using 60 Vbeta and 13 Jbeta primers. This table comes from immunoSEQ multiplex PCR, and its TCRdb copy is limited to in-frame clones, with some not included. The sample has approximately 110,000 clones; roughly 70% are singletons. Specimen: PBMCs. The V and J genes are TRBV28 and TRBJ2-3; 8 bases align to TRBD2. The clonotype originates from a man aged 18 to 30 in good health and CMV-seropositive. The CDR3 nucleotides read TGTGCCAGCAGCTTAAGAGGACGGGGGGGCCGGGATACGCAGTATTTT. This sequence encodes CASSLRGRGGRDTQYF.